A single sample gave rise to the 9 T cell receptor beta chains below, sequenced in a study of T cells in Graves' hyperthyroidism and ophthalmopathy. RNA transcripts gave rise to amplified TCR beta CDR3 regions. HTBI primers were used for first-round RT-PCR of the TCR CDR3. TCRdb re-derived calls from the multiplex PCR reads in MiXCR, one entry per CDR3 protein. The table has about 350,000 distinct CDR3 sequences, about 14% seen once. The sample comprised blood. The receptors come from a woman aged 25 to 39 with Graves' hyperthyroidism.

As to this clonotype: A much larger clone differs by one base, so this may be a read error. The chain uses TRBV11-2 and TRBJ2-1, with 7 bases that match TRBD2. CDR1 is SGHAT, CDR2 FQNNGV, per germline. The CDR3 spans 15 residues. V trimming: 6 bases; J trimming: 5 bases; junction bases outside the gene matches: 10. The CDR3 DNA reads as TGTGCCAGCAGTCAAAAAGCGGGGTCGCACAATGAGCAGTTCTTC. It is translated as CASSQKAGSHNEQFF.

This clonotype was detected ten times or more. This sequence joins TRBV7-2 and TRBJ2-7, with D uncertain. Germline V lookup: CDR1 SGHTA, CDR2 FQGNSA. Trimming removed 2 bases from V and 2 bases from J, with 7 bases in between. This CDR3 region has 13 residues. CDR3 DNA sequence: TGTGCCAGCAGCTTATCTTCGGCCTACGAGCAGTACTTC. Translating it yields CASSLSSAYEQYF.

This chain links TRBV6-1 with TRBJ2-6; D ambiguous. This CDR3 spans 17 amino acids. V was shortened by 5 bases and J by 1 base, with 15 bases between the two germline ends. Germline V gene sequence: CDR1 MNHNS, CDR2 SASEGT. This CDR3 reads CASSTLLVGSGANVLTF. Written as DNA, the CDR3 is TGTGCCAGCAGTACCCTCCTCGTGGGATCTGGGGCCAACGTCCTGACTTTC.

This clonotype came up many times. The CDR3 bases are TGTGCCAGTAGTCATGGGACTTCCGGGGAGCTGTTTTTT. Protein sequence: CASSHGTSGELFF. This rearrangement joins TRBV19 to TRBJ2-2; D possibly corresponds to TRBD2 (6 bases). V was clipped by 5 bases and J by 6 bases, with 10 bases between them. Germline CDR1 is LNHDA and CDR2 is SQIVND (reference sequence). CDR3 length: 13 amino acids. The full variable domain, its missing parts supplied by reference TRBV19 and TRBJ2-2, is DGGITQSPKYLFRKEGQNVTLSCEQNLNHDAMYWYRQDPGQGLRLIYYSQIVNDFQKGDIAEGYSVSREKKESFPLTVTSAQKNPTAFYLCASSHGTSGELFFGEGSRLTVL.

In its sample, this clonotype was seen many times. This chain links TRBV7-2 with TRBJ2-5; D unclear. Trimming cost V 1 base and J 2 bases, with 8 bases left between them. The V gene's germline CDR1 is SGHTA and CDR2 FQGNSA. The CDR3 is made up of 14 amino acids. The CDR3 region has the DNA TGTGCCAGCAGCTTAGTGATGCATCAAGAGACCCAGTACTTC. Its translation: CASSLVMHQETQYF. The full variable domain, in which reference TRBV7-2 and TRBJ2-5 provide the parts outside the CDR3, is GAGVSQSPSNKVTEKGKDVELRCDPISGHTALYWYRQSLGQGLEFLIYFQGNSAPDKSGLPSDRFSAERTGGSVSTLTIQRTQQEDSAVYLCASSLVMHQETQYFGPGTRLLVL.

This clonotype was detected only a few times. The chain uses TRBV4-1 and TRBJ2-7; maybe TRBD1 (5 bases). Germline V gives CDR1 MGHRA, CDR2 YSYEKL. V was pared by 1 base and J by 0 bases, with 16 bases between. The CDR3 runs 17 residues. CDR3 residues: CASSQVKGRSGSYEQYF. CDR3 DNA: TGCGCCAGCAGCCAAGTAAAGGGGCGGTCGGGCTCCTACGAGCAGTACTTC.

This clonotype was recorded many times. J is TRBJ2-3 and V is TRBV6-1; TRBD1 might be the D (6 bases). CDR3 length equals 15 residues. CDR1 MNHNS and CDR2 SASEGT come from the germline V gene. Trimming removed 2 bases from V and 1 base from J, with 10 bases in between. In DNA, the CDR3 is TGTGCCAGCAGTGAATGGCAGGGGCGCACAGATACGCAGTATTTT. Protein: CASSEWQGRTDTQYF.

Ten or more counts support this clonotype. The chain employs TRBV24-1 and TRBJ2-3; D could derive from TRBD1 or TRBD2 (5 bases each). Trimming removed 7 bases at V and 0 bases at J, with 10 bases between. The CDR3 contains 14 residues. The germline V gene encodes CDR1 KGHDR and CDR2 SFDVKD. The CDR3 DNA sequence: TGTGCCACCAGCCTGAGGGACAGCACAGATACGCAGTATTTT. Protein product: CATSLRDSTDTQYF.

Only a few counts were recorded for this clonotype. The chain couples TRBV14 to TRBJ2-5; D unclear. V gave up 0 bases and J gave up 2 bases, with 10 bases separating them. This CDR3 is built from 15 residues. CDR1 is SGHDN and CDR2 is FVKESK in the germline V gene. CDR3 coding DNA: TGTGCCAGCAGCCAAGATAAGATCCGTCAAGAGACCCAGTACTTC. Its protein product is CASSQDKIRQETQYF.